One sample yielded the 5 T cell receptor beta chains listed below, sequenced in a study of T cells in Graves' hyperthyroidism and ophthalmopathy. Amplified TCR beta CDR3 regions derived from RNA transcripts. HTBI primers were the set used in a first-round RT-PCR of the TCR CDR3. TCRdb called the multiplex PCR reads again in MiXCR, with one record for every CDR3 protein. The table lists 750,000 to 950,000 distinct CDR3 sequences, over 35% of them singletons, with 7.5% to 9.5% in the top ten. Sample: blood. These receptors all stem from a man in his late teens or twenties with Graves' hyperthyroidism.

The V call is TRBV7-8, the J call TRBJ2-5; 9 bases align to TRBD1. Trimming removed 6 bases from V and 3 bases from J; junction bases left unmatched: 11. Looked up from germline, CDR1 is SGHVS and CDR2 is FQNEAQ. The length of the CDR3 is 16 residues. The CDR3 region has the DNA TGTGCCAGCAGTCCAATTGCCGGGACAGGGAAAGAGACCCAGTACTTC. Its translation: CASSPIAGTGKETQYF.

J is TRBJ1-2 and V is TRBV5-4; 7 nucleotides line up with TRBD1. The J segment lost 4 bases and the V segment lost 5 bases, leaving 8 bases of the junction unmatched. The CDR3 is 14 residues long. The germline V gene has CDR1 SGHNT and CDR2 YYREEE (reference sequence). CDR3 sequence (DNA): TGTGCCAGCAGTCTGGCGGGGGACAGCTATGGCTACACCTTC. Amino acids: CASSLAGDSYGYTF. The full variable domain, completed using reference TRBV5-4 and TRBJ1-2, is ETGVTQSPTHLIKTRGQQVTLRCSSQSGHNTVSWYQQALGQGPQFIFQYYREEENGRGNFPPRFSGLQFPNYSSELNVNALELDDSALYLCASSLAGDSYGYTFGSGTRLTVV.

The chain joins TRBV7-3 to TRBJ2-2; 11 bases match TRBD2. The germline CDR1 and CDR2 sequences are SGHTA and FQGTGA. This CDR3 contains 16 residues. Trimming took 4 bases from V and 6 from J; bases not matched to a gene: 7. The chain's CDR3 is CASSSLAGGIAGELFF. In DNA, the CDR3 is TGTGCCAGCAGCTCCCTAGCGGGGGGAATCGCCGGGGAGCTGTTTTTT.

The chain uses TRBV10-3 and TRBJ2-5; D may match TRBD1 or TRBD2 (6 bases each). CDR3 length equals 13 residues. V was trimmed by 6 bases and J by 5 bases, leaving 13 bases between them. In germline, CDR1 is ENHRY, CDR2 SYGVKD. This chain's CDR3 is CAIRTRQGETQYF. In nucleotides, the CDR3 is TGTGCCATCAGGACTAGGCAGGGGGAGACCCAGTACTTC.

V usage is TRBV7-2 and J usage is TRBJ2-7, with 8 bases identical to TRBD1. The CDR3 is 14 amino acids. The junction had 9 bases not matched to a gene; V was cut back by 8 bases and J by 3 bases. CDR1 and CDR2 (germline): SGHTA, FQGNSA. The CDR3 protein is CASFGGTGNYEQYF. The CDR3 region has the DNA TGTGCCAGCTTCGGCGGGACAGGAAACTACGAGCAGTACTTC.